These 22 T cell receptor beta chains share one sample of origin, sequenced in a study of blood T cell repertoires in COVID-19. Profiling relied on immunoSEQ multiplex PCR, and the TCRdb table lists in-frame clones only, not all of them. The table lists tens of thousands of clones, around 87% of them singletons. The source material was peripheral blood. The receptors here all came from a human donor in a cohort sampled during active COVID-19.

The chain couples TRBV13 to TRBJ2-2; TRBD2 matches at 7 bases. Germline loops: CDR1 PRHDT, CDR2 FYEKMQ (reference sequence). The CDR3 length is 16 residues. J was trimmed by 0 bases and V by 3 bases; bases with no gene match: 4. In DNA form, the CDR3 reads TGTGCCAGCAGCTTGTCTCTAGCGGCGAACACCGGGGAGCTGTTTTTT. Its translation is CASSLSLAANTGELFF. Full variable domain (remainder filled in from reference TRBV13 and TRBJ2-2): AAGVIQSPRHLIKEKRETATLKCYPIPRHDTVYWYQQGPGQDPQFLISFYEKMQSDKGSIPDRFSAQQFSDYHSELNMSSLELGDSALYFCASSLSLAANTGELFFGEGSRLTVL.

This chain joins TRBV18 and TRBJ2-7, with 13 nucleotides matching TRBD2. The CDR3 loop spans 15 amino acids. J was trimmed by 5 bases and V by 2 bases; bases with no gene match: 3. Germline V gene data show CDR1 as KGHSH and CDR2 as LQKENI. CDR3 residues: CASSPGLAGVNEQYF. As DNA, the CDR3 is TGTGCCAGCTCACCAGGACTAGCGGGAGTCAACGAGCAGTACTTC.

The rearrangement uses TRBV7-8 and TRBJ2-3, with 11 bases lining up with TRBD2. The germline CDR1 and CDR2 sequences are SGHVS and FQNEAQ. The CDR3 totals 14 residues. With V trimmed by 11 bases and J by 4 bases, 8 bases remained unmatched. The DNA for the CDR3 is TGTGCCGGAGCTAGCGGGAGGTTCCCAGATACGCAGTATTTT. This sequence encodes CAGASGRFPDTQYF.

The chain is built from TRBV9 and TRBJ2-1; TRBD2 aligns across 7 bases. Germline V gene data show CDR1 as SGDLS and CDR2 as YYNGEE. This CDR3 is 15 amino acids long. With 3 bases clipped from V and 9 bases from J, the junction kept 12 bases outside the gene matches. DNA for the CDR3: TGTGCCAGCAGCGGAAGCGGGACTCTTTCAGCTGAGCAGTTCTTC. Protein product: CASSGSGTLSAEQFF.

This chain connects TRBV3-1 (or the pseudogene TRBV3-2) to TRBJ2-1; 12 nucleotides match TRBD2. The CDR3 consists of 14 residues. Germline V gene lookup returns CDR1 LGHDT and CDR2 YNNKEL (reference sequence). Germline trimming cut 4 bases from V and 10 bases from J; bases unmatched to any gene: 5. CDR3 protein: CASSPTSGSREQFF. The CDR3, as DNA: TGTGCCAGCAGCCCGACTAGCGGGAGCCGGGAGCAGTTCTTC.

This rearrangement joins TRBV19 to TRBJ2-1; D perhaps matches TRBD2 (5 bases). The V end lost 7 bases, the J end lost 6 bases, and 19 bases lay between the germline ends. This CDR3 has 15 residues. Germline V gives CDR1 LNHDA, CDR2 SQIVND (reference sequence). The CDR3 loop is CASTLQFESGNEQFF. In DNA, the CDR3 is TGTGCCAGTACCCTCCAGTTTGAAAGCGGCAATGAGCAGTTCTTC.

J is TRBJ1-2 and V is TRBV28, with 7 bases fitting TRBD1. Unmatched junction bases numbered 13, after V lost 10 bases and J lost 8 bases. The germline CDR1 and CDR2 sequences are MDHEN and SYDVKM. The CDR3 spans 13 residues. Here the CDR3 reads CATPSRTGGGYTF. The CDR3 DNA follows: TGTGCCACCCCTAGTCGGACAGGAGGAGGCTACACCTTC.

This sequence joins TRBV27 and TRBJ1-1; D remains ambiguous. The CDR3 extends over 17 amino acids. V was pared by 5 bases and J by 3 bases, with 22 bases between. CDR1 is MNHEY and CDR2 is SMNVEV in the germline V gene (reference sequence). DNA for the CDR3: TGTGCCAGCAGTCCTCGGGCCGCGGAGGTATTGTACACTGAAGCTTTCTTT. Residues: CASSPRAAEVLYTEAFF.

This chain connects TRBV18 to TRBJ1-5; TRBD1 might be the D (5 bases). CDR3 length: 13 amino acids. Germline CDR1 reads KGHSH; CDR2 reads LQKENI. The V gene lost 5 bases and the J gene lost 7 bases, with 12 bases spanning the gap. The CDR3 DNA reads TGTGCCAGCTCAAAAGGGGTGGGCCAGCCCCAGCATTTT. The encoded protein is CASSKGVGQPQHF.

The rearrangement joins TRBV7-9 to TRBJ2-3, with 14 nucleotides matching TRBD2. There are 16 residues in the CDR3. The V segment lost 5 bases and the J segment 3 bases; nucleotides outside the gene matches: 4. Per the germline V gene, CDR1 is SEHNR and CDR2 is FQNEAQ (reference sequence). CDR3 residues: CASSPGTSGSTDTQYF. In DNA form, the CDR3 reads TGTGCCAGCAGCCCCGGGACTAGCGGGAGTACAGATACGCAGTATTTT.

V gene TRBV27 combines with J gene TRBJ1-5, with TRBD1 as a possible D gene (5 bases). Germline lookup yields CDR1 MNHEY and CDR2 SMNVEV (reference sequence). The CDR3 runs to 15 residues. V dropped 5 bases and J dropped 5 bases, with 16 bases sitting between them. CDR3 residues: CASSATGTGDQPQHF. The CDR3 DNA reads TGTGCCAGCAGTGCCACCGGGACGGGGGATCAGCCCCAGCATTTT.

The chain combines TRBV19 with TRBJ1-5; no clear D gene. V was shortened by 9 bases and J by 4 bases, with 13 bases between the two germline ends. The CDR3 is made up of 13 amino acids. Germline CDR1 LNHDA, CDR2 SQIVND (reference sequence). CDR3 DNA sequence: TGTGCCAGCCGACGGGAATTAAATCAGCCCCAGCATTTT. It specifies CASRRELNQPQHF. Full variable domain (missing parts from reference TRBV19 and TRBJ1-5): DGGITQSPKYLFRKEGQNVTLSCEQNLNHDAMYWYRQDPGQGLRLIYYSQIVNDFQKGDIAEGYSVSREKKESFPLTVTSAQKNPTAFYLCASRRELNQPQHFGDGTRLSIL.

This clone has just a few counts. The rearrangement joins TRBV30 to TRBJ2-7; TRBD2 aligns across 10 bases. The junction had 6 bases not matched to a gene; V was cut back by 1 base and J by 6 bases. There are 14 residues in the CDR3. Looked up from germline, CDR1 is GTSNPN and CDR2 is SVGIG (reference sequence). The CDR3 loop reads CAWSAGLARREQYF. CDR3 bases: TGTGCCTGGAGTGCGGGACTAGCGAGGCGCGAGCAGTACTTC.

In this sample, this clone turned up once. The chain couples TRBV19 to TRBJ2-5; the D gene is possibly TRBD2 (6 bases). Between the trimmed V and J ends, which lost 2 bases and 0 bases, there was a span of 16 bases. CDR3 size: 17 residues. CDR1 is LNHDA, CDR2 SQIVND, per germline (reference sequence). CDR3 nucleotide sequence: TGTGCCAGTAGTATATACCCCGCCGGAGGGTACCAAGAGACCCAGTACTTC. Protein: CASSIYPAGGYQETQYF.

The chain couples TRBV15 to TRBJ2-7, with 12 bases aligning to TRBD2. Germline trimming cut 8 bases from V and 7 bases from J; bases unmatched to any gene: 15. Per germline, CDR1 LNHNV and CDR2 YYDKDF (reference sequence). This CDR3 comprises 16 residues. The CDR3 sequence: CATALLRLAGVLEQYF. The CDR3 bases are TGTGCCACCGCCCTTCTTCGACTAGCGGGAGTGTTAGAGCAGTACTTC.

This chain connects TRBV27 to TRBJ2-1; 7 bases are a match to TRBD1. Trimming removed 4 bases from V and 5 bases from J; junction bases left unmatched: 11. Looked up from germline, CDR1 is MNHEY and CDR2 is SMNVEV (reference sequence). CDR3 size: 16 residues. The chain's CDR3 is CASSWGNRGRNNEQFF. The CDR3 nucleotides are TGTGCCAGCAGTTGGGGAAACAGGGGAAGGAACAATGAGCAGTTCTTC.

This clone was picked up one time. V and J are TRBV7-2 and TRBJ2-7, with D possibly being TRBD2 (5 bases). The CDR3 is 14 residues long. Germline CDR1 reads SGHTA; CDR2 reads FQGNSA. V dropped 3 bases and J dropped 0 bases, with 9 bases sitting between them. The CDR3 bases are TGTGCCAGCAGCTTTGAGCGGTACTCCTACGAGCAGTACTTC. This gives the protein CASSFERYSYEQYF.

This chain connects TRBV5-1 to TRBJ2-1; the D is unclear. Trimming pared 0 bases from V and 8 bases from J, leaving 9 bases between. CDR3 size: 13 residues. The germline V gene encodes CDR1 SGHRS and CDR2 YFSETQ. The CDR3 DNA reads TGCGCCAGCAGCTTGGTCTCTCCGGATGAGCAGTTCTTC. Protein sequence: CASSLVSPDEQFF.

The chain employs TRBV4-1 and TRBJ2-3, with D possibly matching TRBD2 (6 bases). Germline values: CDR1 MGHRA, CDR2 YSYEKL. With 2 bases removed from V and 5 bases from J, the gap between germline ends came to 26 bases. The CDR3 runs 19 residues. CDR3 sequence reads: CASSQQVAGGTLGRDTQYF. The CDR3 DNA follows: TGCGCCAGCAGCCAACAAGTGGCTGGCGGGACGCTGGGTCGAGATACGCAGTATTTT.

This clone was found a few times. The chain couples TRBV19 to TRBJ2-5; the D gene is possibly TRBD2 (5 bases). V was pared by 3 bases and J by 1 base, with 9 bases between. Per germline, CDR1 LNHDA and CDR2 SQIVND (reference sequence). The CDR3 has 14 amino acids. CDR3: CASSIGRVQETQYF. CDR3 coding DNA: TGTGCCAGTAGTATTGGGCGGGTCCAAGAGACCCAGTACTTC.

The genes are TRBV7-9 and TRBJ2-1; D is possibly TRBD2 (5 bases). V shed 5 bases and J shed 7 bases, with 9 bases lying between them. Per germline, CDR1 SEHNR and CDR2 FQNEAQ (reference sequence). CDR3 length: 12 amino acids. The CDR3 DNA reads as TGTGCCAGCAGCCCCACGGGGAATGAGCAGTTCTTC. This sequence encodes CASSPTGNEQFF.

This chain uses TRBV19 with TRBJ1-5, with D uncertain. The CDR3 has 13 residues. Trimming cost V 5 bases and J 2 bases, with 7 bases left between them. Per the germline V gene, CDR1 is LNHDA and CDR2 is SQIVND (reference sequence). The CDR3 reads CASSPQGNQPQHF. The CDR3 DNA sequence: TGTGCCAGTAGTCCCCAGGGCAATCAGCCCCAGCATTTT.